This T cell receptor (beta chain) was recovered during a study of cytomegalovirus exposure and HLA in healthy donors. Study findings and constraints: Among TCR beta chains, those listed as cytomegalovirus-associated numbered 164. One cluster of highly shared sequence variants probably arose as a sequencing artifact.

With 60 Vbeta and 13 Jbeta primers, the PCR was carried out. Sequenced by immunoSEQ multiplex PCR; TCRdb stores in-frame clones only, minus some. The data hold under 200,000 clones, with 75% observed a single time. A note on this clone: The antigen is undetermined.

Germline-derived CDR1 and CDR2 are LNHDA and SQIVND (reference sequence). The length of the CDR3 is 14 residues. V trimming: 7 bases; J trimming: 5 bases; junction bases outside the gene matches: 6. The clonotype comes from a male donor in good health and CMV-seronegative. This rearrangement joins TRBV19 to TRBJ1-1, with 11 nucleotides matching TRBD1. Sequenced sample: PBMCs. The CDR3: CASTKGTGGTEAFF. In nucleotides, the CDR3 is TGTGCCAGTACTAAAGGGACAGGGGGGACTGAAGCTTTCTTT.